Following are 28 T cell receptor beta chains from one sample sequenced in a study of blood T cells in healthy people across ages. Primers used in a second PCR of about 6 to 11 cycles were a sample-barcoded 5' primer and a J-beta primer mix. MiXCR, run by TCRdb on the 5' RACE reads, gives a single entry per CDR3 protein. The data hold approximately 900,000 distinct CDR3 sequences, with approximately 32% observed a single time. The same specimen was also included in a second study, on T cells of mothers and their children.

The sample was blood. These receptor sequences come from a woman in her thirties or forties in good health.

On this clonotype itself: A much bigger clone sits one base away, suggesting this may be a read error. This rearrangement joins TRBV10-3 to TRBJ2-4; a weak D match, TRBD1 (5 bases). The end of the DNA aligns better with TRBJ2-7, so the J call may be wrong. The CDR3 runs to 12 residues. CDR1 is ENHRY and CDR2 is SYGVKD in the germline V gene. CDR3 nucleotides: TGTGCCATCAGTGCCCAGGGTGACGAGCAGTACTTC. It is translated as CAISAQGDEQYF.

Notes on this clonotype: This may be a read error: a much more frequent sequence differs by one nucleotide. The DNA of the CDR3 is TGCGCCAGCAGTGTAGGTAGCGGGGGGATTCTGTTCTACAATGAGCAGTTCTTC. Protein sequence: CASSVGSGGILFYNEQFF. This chain uses TRBV10-2 with TRBJ2-1; 10 bases fit TRBD2. This CDR3 has 18 amino acids. Trimming took 4 bases from V and 3 from J; bases not matched to a gene: 12. The germline gives CDR1 WSHSY, CDR2 SAAADI.

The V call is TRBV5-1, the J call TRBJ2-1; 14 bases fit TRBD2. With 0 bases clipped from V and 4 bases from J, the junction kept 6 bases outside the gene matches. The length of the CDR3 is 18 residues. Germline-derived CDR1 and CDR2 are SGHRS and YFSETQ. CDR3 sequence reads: CASSLGLAGGADYNEQFF. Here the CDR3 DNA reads TGCGCCAGCAGCTTGGGACTAGCGGGGGGGGCGGATTACAATGAGCAGTTCTTC.

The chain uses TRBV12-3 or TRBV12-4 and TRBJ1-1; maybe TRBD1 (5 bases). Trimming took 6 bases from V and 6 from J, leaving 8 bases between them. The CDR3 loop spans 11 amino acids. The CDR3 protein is CASRGDPEAFF. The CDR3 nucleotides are TGTGCCAGCAGGGGGGACCCTGAAGCTTTCTTT.

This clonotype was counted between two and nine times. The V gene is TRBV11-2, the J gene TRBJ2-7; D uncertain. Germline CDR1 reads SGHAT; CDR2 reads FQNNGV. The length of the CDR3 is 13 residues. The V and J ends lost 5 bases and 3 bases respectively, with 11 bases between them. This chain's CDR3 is CASSPGPDYEQYF. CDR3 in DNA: TGTGCCAGCAGCCCAGGACCGGACTACGAGCAGTACTTC.

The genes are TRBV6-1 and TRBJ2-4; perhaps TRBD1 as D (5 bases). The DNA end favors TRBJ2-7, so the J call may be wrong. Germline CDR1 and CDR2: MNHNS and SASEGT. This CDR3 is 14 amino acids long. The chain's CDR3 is CASSGAWGSYEQYF. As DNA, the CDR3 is TGTGCCAGCAGTGGAGCGTGGGGCAGTTACGAGCAGTACTTC.

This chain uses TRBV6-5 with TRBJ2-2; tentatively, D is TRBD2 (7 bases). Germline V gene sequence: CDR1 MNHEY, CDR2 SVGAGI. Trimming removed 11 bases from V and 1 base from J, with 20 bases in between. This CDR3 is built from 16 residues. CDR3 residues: CAVRPGGSGNTGELFF. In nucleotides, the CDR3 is TGTGCCGTCCGCCCGGGGGGCTCTGGGAACACCGGGGAGCTGTTTTTT.

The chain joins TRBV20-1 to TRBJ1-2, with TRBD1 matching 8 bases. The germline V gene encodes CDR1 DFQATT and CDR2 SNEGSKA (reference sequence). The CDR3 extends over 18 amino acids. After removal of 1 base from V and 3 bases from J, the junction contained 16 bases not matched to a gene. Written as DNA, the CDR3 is TGCAGTGCTAGAGGCCATGGACAGGGAAACGGACAGTACTATGGCTACACCTTC. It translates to CSARGHGQGNGQYYGYTF.

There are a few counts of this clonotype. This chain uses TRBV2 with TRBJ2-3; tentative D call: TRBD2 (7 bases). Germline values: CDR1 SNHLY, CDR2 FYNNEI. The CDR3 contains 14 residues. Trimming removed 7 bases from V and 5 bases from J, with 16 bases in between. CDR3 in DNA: TGTGCCAGCACCTCAAGGGGGGGTTTAGATACGCAGTATTTT. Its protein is CASTSRGGLDTQYF. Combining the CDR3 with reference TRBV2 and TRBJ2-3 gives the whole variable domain EPEVTQTPSHQVTQMGQEVILRCVPISNHLYFYWYRQILGQKVEFLVSFYNNEISEKSEIFDDQFSVERPDGSNFTLKIRSTKLEDSAMYFCASTSRGGLDTQYFGPGTRLTVL.

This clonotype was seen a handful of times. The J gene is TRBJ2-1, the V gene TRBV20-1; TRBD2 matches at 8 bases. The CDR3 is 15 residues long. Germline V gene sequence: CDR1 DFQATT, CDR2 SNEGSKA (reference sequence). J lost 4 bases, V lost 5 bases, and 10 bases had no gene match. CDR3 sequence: CSARRPRGGYNEQFF. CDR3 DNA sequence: TGCAGTGCTCGCCGGCCACGGGGGGGATACAATGAGCAGTTCTTC.

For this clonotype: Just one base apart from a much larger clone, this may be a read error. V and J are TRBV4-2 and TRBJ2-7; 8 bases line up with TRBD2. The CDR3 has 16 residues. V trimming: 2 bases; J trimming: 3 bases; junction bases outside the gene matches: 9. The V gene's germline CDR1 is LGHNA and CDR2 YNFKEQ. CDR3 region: CASSQSRAGANYEQYF. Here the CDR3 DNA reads TGTGCCAGCAGCCAATCACGAGCGGGGGCCAACTACGAGCAGTACTTC.

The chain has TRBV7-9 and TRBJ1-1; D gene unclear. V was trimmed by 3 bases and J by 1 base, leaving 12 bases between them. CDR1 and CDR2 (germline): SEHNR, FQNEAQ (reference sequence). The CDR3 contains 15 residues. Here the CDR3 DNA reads TGTGCCAGCAGCTTTGTGGGGAACGAGAACACTGAAGCTTTCTTT. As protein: CASSFVGNENTEAFF.

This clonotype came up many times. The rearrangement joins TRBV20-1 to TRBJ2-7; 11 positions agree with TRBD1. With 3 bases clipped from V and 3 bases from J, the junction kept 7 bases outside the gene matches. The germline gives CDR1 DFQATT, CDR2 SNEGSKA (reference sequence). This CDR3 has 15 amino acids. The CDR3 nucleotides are TGCAGTGCTAGGGACCGGGACAGGGGGTTCTACGAGCAGTACTTC. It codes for CSARDRDRGFYEQYF.

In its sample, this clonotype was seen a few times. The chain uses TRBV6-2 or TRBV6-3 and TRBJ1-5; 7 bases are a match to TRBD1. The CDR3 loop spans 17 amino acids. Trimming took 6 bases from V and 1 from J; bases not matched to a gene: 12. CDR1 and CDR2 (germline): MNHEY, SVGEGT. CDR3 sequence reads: CASRGWTGPTSNQPQHF. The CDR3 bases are TGTGCCAGCAGGGGCTGGACAGGCCCCACCAGCAATCAGCCCCAGCATTTT.

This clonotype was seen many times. The CDR3 DNA follows: TGTGCCAGCAGTCCATTTGGGGGTCGAAGCTCCTACGAGCAGTACTTC. Its translation: CASSPFGGRSSYEQYF. V gene TRBV6-5 combines with J gene TRBJ2-7; D is perhaps TRBD1 or TRBD2 (5 bases each). The germline V and J ends were trimmed by 5 bases and 0 bases, with 17 bases remaining between them. The CDR3 contains 16 residues. The germline V gene has CDR1 MNHEY and CDR2 SVGAGI.

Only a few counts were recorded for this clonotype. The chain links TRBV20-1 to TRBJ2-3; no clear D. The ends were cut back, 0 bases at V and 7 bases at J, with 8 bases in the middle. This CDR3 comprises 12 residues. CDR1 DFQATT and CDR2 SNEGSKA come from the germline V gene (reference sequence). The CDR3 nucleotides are TGCAGTGCTAGAGATTCTGGCTATACGCAGTATTTT. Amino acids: CSARDSGYTQYF.

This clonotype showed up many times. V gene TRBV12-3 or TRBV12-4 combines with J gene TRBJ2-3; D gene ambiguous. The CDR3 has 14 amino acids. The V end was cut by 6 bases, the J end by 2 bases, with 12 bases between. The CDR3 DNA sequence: TGTGCCAGCAGCTTTCTGGCCTCCACAGATACGCAGTATTTT. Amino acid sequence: CASSFLASTDTQYF.

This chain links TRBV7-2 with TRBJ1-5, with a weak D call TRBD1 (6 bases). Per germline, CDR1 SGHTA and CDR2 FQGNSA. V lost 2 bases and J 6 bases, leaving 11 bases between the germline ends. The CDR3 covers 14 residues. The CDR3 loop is CASSLSGAGQPQHF. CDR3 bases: TGTGCCAGCAGCTTATCGGGGGCTGGTCAGCCCCAGCATTTT. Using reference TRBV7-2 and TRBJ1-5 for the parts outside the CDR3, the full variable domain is GAGVSQSPSNKVTEKGKDVELRCDPISGHTALYWYRQSLGQGLEFLIYFQGNSAPDKSGLPSDRFSAERTGGSVSTLTIQRTQQEDSAVYLCASSLSGAGQPQHFGDGTRLSIL.

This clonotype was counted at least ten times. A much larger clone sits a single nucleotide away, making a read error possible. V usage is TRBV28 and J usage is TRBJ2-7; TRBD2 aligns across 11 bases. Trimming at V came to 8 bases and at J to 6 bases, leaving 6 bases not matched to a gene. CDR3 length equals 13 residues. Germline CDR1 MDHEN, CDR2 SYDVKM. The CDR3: CASGLAGGREQYF. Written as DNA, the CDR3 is TGTGCCAGCGGCTTAGCGGGGGGGCGCGAGCAGTACTTC. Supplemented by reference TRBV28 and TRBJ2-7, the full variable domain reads DVKVTQSSRYLVKRTGEKVFLECVQDMDHENMFWYRQDPGLGLRLIYFSYDVKMKEKGDIPEGYSVSREKKERFSLILESASTNQTSMYLCASGLAGGREQYFGPGTRLTVT.

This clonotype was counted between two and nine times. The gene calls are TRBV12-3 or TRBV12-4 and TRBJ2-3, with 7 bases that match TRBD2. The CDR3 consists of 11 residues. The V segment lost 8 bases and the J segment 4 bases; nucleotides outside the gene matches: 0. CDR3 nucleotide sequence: TGTGCCAGCGGGGGGGCAGATACGCAGTATTTT. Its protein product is CASGGADTQYF.

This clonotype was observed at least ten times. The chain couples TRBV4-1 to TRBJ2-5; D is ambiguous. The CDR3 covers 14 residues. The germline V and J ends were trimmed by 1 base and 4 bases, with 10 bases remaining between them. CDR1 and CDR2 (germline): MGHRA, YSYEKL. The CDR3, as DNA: TGCGCCAGCAGCCAAGTGGGGTTAGGAGAGACCCAGTACTTC. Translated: CASSQVGLGETQYF.

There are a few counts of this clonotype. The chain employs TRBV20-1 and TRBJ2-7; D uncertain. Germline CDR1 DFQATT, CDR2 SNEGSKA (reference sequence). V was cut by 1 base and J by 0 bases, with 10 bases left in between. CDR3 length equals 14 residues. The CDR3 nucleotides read TGCAGTGCTAGAGTCCGCCTCAGCTCCTACGAGCAGTACTTC. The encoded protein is CSARVRLSSYEQYF.

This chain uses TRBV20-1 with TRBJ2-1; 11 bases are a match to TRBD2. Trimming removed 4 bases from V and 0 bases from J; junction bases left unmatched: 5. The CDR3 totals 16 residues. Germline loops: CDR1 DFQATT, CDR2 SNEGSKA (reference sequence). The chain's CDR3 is CSAISGGGSSYNEQFF. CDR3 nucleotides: TGCAGTGCTATTAGCGGGGGGGGGAGCTCCTACAATGAGCAGTTCTTC.

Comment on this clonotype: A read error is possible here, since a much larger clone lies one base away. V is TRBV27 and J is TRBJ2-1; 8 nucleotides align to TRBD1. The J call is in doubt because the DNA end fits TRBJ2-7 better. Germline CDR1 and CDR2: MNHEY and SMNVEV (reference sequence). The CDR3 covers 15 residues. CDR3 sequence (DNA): TGTGCCAGCAGTTTACGCTGGACAGGGCCTTACGAGCAGTACTTC. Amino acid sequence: CASSLRWTGPYEQYF.

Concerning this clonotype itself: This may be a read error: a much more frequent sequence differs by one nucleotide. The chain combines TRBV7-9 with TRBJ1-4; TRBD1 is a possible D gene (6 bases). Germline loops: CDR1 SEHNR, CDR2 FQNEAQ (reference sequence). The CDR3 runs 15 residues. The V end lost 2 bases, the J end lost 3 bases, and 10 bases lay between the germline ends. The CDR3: CASSLQDSPNEKLFF. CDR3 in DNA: TGTGCCAGCAGCTTACAGGACAGCCCTAATGAAAAACTGTTTTTT.

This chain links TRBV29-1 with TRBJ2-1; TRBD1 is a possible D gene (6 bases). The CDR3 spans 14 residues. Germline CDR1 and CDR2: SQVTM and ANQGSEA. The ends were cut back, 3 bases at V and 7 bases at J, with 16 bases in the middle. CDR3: CSVDTVGQGNEQFF. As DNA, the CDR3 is TGCAGCGTTGACACCGTTGGTCAGGGGAATGAGCAGTTCTTC.

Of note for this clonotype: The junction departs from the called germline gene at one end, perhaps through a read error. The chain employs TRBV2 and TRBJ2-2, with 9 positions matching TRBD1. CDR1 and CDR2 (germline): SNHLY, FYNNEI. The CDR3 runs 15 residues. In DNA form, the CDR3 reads TGTACCAGCAAACAACAGGGGGCGAGGACCGGGGAGCTGTTTTTT. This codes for CTSKQQGARTGELFF. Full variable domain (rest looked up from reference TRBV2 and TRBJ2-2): EPEVTQTPSHQVTQMGQEVILRCVPISNHLYFYWYRQILGQKVEFLVSFYNNEISEKSEIFDDQFSVERPDGSNFTLKIRSTKLEDSAMYFCTSKQQGARTGELFFGEGSRLTVL.

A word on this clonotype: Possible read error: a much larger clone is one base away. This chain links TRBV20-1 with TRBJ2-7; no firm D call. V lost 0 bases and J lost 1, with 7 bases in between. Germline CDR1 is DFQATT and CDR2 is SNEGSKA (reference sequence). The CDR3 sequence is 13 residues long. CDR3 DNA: TGCAGTGCTAGAGAGCCGGTATCCTACGAGCAGTACTTC. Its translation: CSAREPVSYEQYF.